Listed here are 10 T cell receptor beta chains from one sample, sequenced in a study of cytomegalovirus exposure and HLA in healthy donors. Primers for the PCR totalled 60 Vbeta and 13 Jbeta. This table comes from immunoSEQ multiplex PCR, and its TCRdb copy is limited to in-frame clones, with some not included. The table lists roughly 170,000 clones, 84% of them singletons. The sample was PBMCs. These receptors all stem from a girl aged 2 to 10 in good health and CMV-seropositive.

The genes are TRBV5-1 and TRBJ2-5, with a tentative D call TRBD2 (6 bases). V lost 2 bases, J lost 5 bases, and 16 bases lay in between. There are 15 residues in the CDR3. CDR1 is SGHRS, CDR2 YFSETQ, per germline. In DNA, the CDR3 is TGCGCCAGCAGCTTATTCGGGACTTCCCCCGAGACCCAGTACTTC. Translation: CASSLFGTSPETQYF. The variable domain in full, with the rest retrieved from reference TRBV5-1 and TRBJ2-5, is KAGVTQTPRYLIKTRGQQVTLSCSPISGHRSVSWYQQTPGQGLQFLFEYFSETQRNKGNFPGRFSGRQFSNSRSEMNVSTLELGDSALYLCASSLFGTSPETQYFGPGTRLLVL.

This rearrangement joins TRBV30 to TRBJ2-2, with 9 bases that match TRBD1. The CDR3 runs 18 residues. J lost 0 bases, V lost 0 bases, and 8 bases had no gene match. CDR1 and CDR2 from the germline V gene are GTSNPN and SVGIG (reference sequence). The CDR3 DNA reads TGTGCCTGGAGTGTACAGACAGGGGGGCGAGCGAACACCGGGGAGCTGTTTTTT. Protein sequence: CAWSVQTGGRANTGELFF.

V and J are TRBV5-5 and TRBJ2-5; 11 bases fit TRBD2. The CDR3 length is 16 residues. Trimming cost V 5 bases and J 2 bases; bases outside gene matches: 8. The germline V gene has CDR1 SGHKS and CDR2 YYEKEE (reference sequence). The CDR3 nucleotides read TGTGCCAGCAGACCCGGGACTAGCGGTTTTCAAGAGACCCAGTACTTC. It encodes CASRPGTSGFQETQYF.

This clone was recorded many times. The V and J genes are TRBV6-1 and TRBJ2-5; 7 bases fit TRBD1. CDR1 and CDR2 (germline): MNHNS, SASEGT. J gave up 5 bases and V 4 bases, and 10 bases lay outside the gene matches. The length of the CDR3 is 15 residues. The CDR3 reads CASSGGQARRETQYF. DNA for the CDR3: TGTGCCAGCAGTGGAGGACAGGCCCGCAGGGAGACCCAGTACTTC.

The chain employs TRBV15 and TRBJ1-5; D gene unclear. The CDR3 has 17 residues. V was shortened by 2 bases and J by 0 bases, with 14 bases between the two germline ends. The germline V gene has CDR1 LNHNV and CDR2 YYDKDF (reference sequence). The CDR3 reads CATSRIARRYSNQPQHF. The CDR3 region has the DNA TGTGCCACCAGCAGAATTGCCAGGAGGTATAGCAATCAGCCCCAGCATTTT.

DNA for the CDR3: TGCAGTGCGCAAACAGGGCTTGAAGCTTTCTTT. This encodes CSAQTGLEAFF. The chain employs TRBV20-1 and TRBJ1-1; possible D gene TRBD1, 6 bases. The V end was cut by 6 bases, the J end by 7 bases, with 12 bases between. CDR3 size: 11 residues. From germline, CDR1 is DFQATT and CDR2 SNEGSKA (reference sequence).

The chain links TRBV14 to TRBJ1-1; 7 bases fit TRBD1. The trim removed 4 bases at V and 4 bases at J, leaving 6 bases unmatched. CDR3 length: 14 residues. Germline V gene sequence: CDR1 SGHDN, CDR2 FVKESK. DNA of the CDR3: TGTGCCAGCAGCCCCCGACAGGGTGGCACTGAAGCTTTCTTT. It translates to CASSPRQGGTEAFF.

V usage is TRBV19 and J usage is TRBJ1-5; tentatively, D is TRBD1 (5 bases). Germline V CDR1 and CDR2: LNHDA, SQIVND (reference sequence). The V end lost 4 bases, the J end lost 5 bases, and 9 bases lay between the germline ends. The CDR3 is 13 residues long. In nucleotides, the CDR3 is TGTGCCAGTAGTAGACAGCCTCATCAGCCCCAGCATTTT. It encodes CASSRQPHQPQHF.

This rearrangement joins TRBV27 to TRBJ2-1; maybe TRBD2 (6 bases). CDR1 is MNHEY, CDR2 SMNVEV, per germline (reference sequence). The CDR3 is 14 residues long. V lost 10 bases to trimming and J lost 4 bases, with 17 bases between them. In DNA, the CDR3 is TGTGCCACCCGCTTCGGGGGACCATACAATGAGCAGTTCTTC. Encoded protein: CATRFGGPYNEQFF.

The chain employs TRBV6-5 and TRBJ2-2; 8 bases agree with TRBD1. CDR3 size: 14 residues. CDR1 and CDR2 (germline): MNHEY, SVGAGI. With 5 bases clipped from V and 6 bases from J, the junction kept 5 bases outside the gene matches. The CDR3 protein is CASSAGQGPGELFF. CDR3 coding DNA: TGTGCCAGCAGTGCCGGACAGGGACCCGGGGAGCTGTTTTTT.